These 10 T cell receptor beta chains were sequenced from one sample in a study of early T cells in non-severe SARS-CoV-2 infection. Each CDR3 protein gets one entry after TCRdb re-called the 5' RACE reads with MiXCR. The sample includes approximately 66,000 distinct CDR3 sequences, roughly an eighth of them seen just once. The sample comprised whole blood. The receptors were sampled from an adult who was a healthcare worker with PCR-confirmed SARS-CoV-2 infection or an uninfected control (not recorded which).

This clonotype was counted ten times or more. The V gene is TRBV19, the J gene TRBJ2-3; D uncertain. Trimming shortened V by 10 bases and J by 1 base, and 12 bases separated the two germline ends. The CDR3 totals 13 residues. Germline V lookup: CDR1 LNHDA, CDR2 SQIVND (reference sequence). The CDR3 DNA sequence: TGTGCCAATATCTTTGACGGCACAGATACGCAGTATTTT. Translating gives CANIFDGTDTQYF.

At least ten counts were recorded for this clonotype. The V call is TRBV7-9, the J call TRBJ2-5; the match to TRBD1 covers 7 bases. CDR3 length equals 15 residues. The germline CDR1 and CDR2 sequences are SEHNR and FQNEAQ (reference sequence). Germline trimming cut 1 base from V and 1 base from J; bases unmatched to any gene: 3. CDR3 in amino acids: CASSLGQGPQETQYF. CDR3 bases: TGTGCCAGCAGCTTAGGACAGGGTCCCCAAGAGACCCAGTACTTC.

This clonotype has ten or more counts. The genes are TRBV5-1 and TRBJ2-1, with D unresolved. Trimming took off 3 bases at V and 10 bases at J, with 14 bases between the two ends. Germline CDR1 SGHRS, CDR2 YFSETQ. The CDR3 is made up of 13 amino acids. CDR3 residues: CASSYRREGEQFF. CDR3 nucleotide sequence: TGCGCCAGCAGCTATAGAAGGGAAGGCGAGCAGTTCTTC. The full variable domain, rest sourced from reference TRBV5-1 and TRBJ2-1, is KAGVTQTPRYLIKTRGQQVTLSCSPISGHRSVSWYQQTPGQGLQFLFEYFSETQRNKGNFPGRFSGRQFSNSRSEMNVSTLELGDSALYLCASSYRREGEQFFGPGTRLTVL.

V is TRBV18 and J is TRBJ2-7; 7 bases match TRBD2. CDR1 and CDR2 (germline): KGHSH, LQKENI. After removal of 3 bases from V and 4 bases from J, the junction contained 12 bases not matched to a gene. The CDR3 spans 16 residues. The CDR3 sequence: CASSPPGGRARYEQYF. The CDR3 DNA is TGTGCCAGCTCACCTCCCGGGGGGAGGGCGCGATACGAGCAGTACTTC. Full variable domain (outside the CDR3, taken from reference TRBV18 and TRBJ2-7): NAGVMQNPRHLVRRRGQEARLRCSPMKGHSHVYWYRQLPEEGLKFMVYLQKENIIDESGMPKERFSAEFPKEGPSILRIQQVVRGDSAAYFCASSPPGGRARYEQYFGPGTRLTVT.

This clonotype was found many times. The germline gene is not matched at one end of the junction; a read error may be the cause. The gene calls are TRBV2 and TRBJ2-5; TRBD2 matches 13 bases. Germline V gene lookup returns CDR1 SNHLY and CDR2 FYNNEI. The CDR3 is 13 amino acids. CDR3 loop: CASSLGLAGERIF. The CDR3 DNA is TGTGCCAGCTCTCTAGGACTAGCGGGGGAGCGGATCTTC.

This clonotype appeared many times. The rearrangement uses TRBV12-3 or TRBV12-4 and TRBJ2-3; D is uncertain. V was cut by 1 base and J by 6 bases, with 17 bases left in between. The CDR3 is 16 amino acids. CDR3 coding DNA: TGTGCCAGCAGTTTAGAGGGTCGATCGCAACGGGATACGCAGTATTTT. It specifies CASSLEGRSQRDTQYF.

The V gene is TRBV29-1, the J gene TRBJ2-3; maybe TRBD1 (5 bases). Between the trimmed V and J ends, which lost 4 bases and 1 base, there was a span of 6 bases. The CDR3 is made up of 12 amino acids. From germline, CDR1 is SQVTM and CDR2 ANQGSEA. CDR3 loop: CSVVRGTDTQYF. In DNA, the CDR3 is TGCAGCGTTGTCAGGGGCACAGATACGCAGTATTTT.

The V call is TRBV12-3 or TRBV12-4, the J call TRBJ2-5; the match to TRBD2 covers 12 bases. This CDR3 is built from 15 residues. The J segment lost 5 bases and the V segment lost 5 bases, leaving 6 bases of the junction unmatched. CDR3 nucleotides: TGTGCCAGCAGTCGGACTAGCGGGGCGGTGGAGACCCAGTACTTC. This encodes CASSRTSGAVETQYF.

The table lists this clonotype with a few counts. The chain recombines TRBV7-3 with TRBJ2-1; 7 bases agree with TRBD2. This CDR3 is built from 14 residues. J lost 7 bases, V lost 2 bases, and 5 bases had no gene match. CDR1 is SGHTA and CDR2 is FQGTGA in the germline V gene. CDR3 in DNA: TGTGCCAGCAGCTTAGCGGGAGTGGCGAATGAGCAGTTCTTC. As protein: CASSLAGVANEQFF.

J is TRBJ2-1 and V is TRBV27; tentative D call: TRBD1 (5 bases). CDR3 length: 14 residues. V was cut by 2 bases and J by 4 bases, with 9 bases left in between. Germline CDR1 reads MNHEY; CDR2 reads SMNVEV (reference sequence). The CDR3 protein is CASSLTGDYNEQFF. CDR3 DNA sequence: TGTGCCAGCAGTTTAACAGGCGATTACAATGAGCAGTTCTTC.